These 14 T cell receptor beta chains share one sample of origin, sequenced in a study of cytomegalovirus exposure and HLA in healthy donors. The PCR ran on 60 Vbeta and 13 Jbeta primers. The protocol was immunoSEQ multiplex PCR, while the TCRdb copy is restricted to in-frame clones and leaves out a portion. The sample has under 140,000 clones; around three quarters are singletons. Specimen: PBMCs. These receptors were taken from a young woman in good health and CMV-seronegative.

This clone was seen a handful of times. The rearrangement links TRBV28 to TRBJ1-1; D call uncertain. V lost 5 bases to trimming and J lost 4 bases, with 8 bases between them. Germline-derived CDR1 and CDR2 are MDHEN and SYDVKM. The CDR3 consists of 12 residues. CDR3 in amino acids: CASSKIVTEAFF. CDR3 nucleotides: TGTGCCAGCAGTAAGATAGTCACTGAAGCTTTCTTT.

The gene calls are TRBV2 and TRBJ1-5; 12 bases fit TRBD1. Per germline, CDR1 SNHLY and CDR2 FYNNEI. V dropped 4 bases and J dropped 2; count of bases not matched to a gene: 12. The length of the CDR3 is 19 residues. The CDR3 DNA is TGTGCCAGCAGTGGTATATCGGGACAGGGGGCTCTTGGCAATCAGCCCCAGCATTTT. Residues: CASSGISGQGALGNQPQHF.

The chain carries TRBV7-9 and TRBJ2-3, with 7 bases matching TRBD1. The CDR3 runs to 15 residues. J gave up 0 bases and V 6 bases, and 6 bases lay outside the gene matches. CDR1 and CDR2 (germline): SEHNR, FQNEAQ (reference sequence). The CDR3 region is CASRRTGQSTDTQYF. CDR3 DNA sequence: TGTGCCAGCAGACGGACAGGCCAAAGCACAGATACGCAGTATTTT.

This clone was detected only a few times. The chain joins TRBV6-5 to TRBJ1-1, with D perhaps matching TRBD1 (6 bases). V lost 7 bases and J lost 1, with 16 bases in between. This CDR3 is built from 15 residues. Germline CDR1 reads MNHEY; CDR2 reads SVGAGI. CDR3 residues: CASTLRGAGNTEAFF. The CDR3 nucleotides are TGTGCCAGCACCCTACGGGGGGCGGGGAACACTGAAGCTTTCTTT.

V and J are TRBV27 and TRBJ2-7; D is uncertain. CDR1 and CDR2 (germline): MNHEY, SMNVEV (reference sequence). V was clipped by 0 bases and J by 4 bases, with 10 bases between them. The CDR3 has 14 residues. CDR3 region: CASSLSIGKYEQYF. For the CDR3, the DNA is TGTGCCAGCAGTTTATCCATCGGTAAATACGAGCAGTACTTC.

V usage is TRBV28 and J usage is TRBJ2-7, with TRBD1 matching 8 bases. V trimming: 3 bases; J trimming: 2 bases; junction bases outside the gene matches: 3. Germline V gene data show CDR1 as MDHEN and CDR2 as SYDVKM. This CDR3 spans 14 amino acids. The CDR3 nucleotides are TGTGCCAGCAGTTTGGCAGGGGGCACCTACGAGCAGTACTTC. Its protein product is CASSLAGGTYEQYF. Supplemented by reference TRBV28 and TRBJ2-7, the full variable domain reads DVKVTQSSRYLVKRTGEKVFLECVQDMDHENMFWYRQDPGLGLRLIYFSYDVKMKEKGDIPEGYSVSREKKERFSLILESASTNQTSMYLCASSLAGGTYEQYFGPGTRLTVT.

The chain couples TRBV5-4 to TRBJ1-5, with a possible D match to TRBD1 (5 bases). The CDR3 has 16 residues. Trimming shortened V by 2 bases and J by 3 bases, and 15 bases separated the two germline ends. Germline V lookup: CDR1 SGHNT, CDR2 YYREEE (reference sequence). This CDR3 is CASSFGGRESNQPQHF. CDR3 sequence (DNA): TGTGCCAGCAGCTTCGGGGGACGAGAATCCAATCAGCCCCAGCATTTT.

V usage is TRBV19 and J usage is TRBJ2-7; tentatively, D is TRBD1 (6 bases). CDR3 size: 12 residues. Germline V CDR1 and CDR2: LNHDA, SQIVND (reference sequence). Trimming stripped 1 base from V and 6 bases from J, with 7 bases between. The CDR3 DNA reads as TGTGCCAGTAGTATAGCAGGGGTCGAGCAGTACTTC. Translated, it gives CASSIAGVEQYF.

This clone was counted only a few times. The CDR3 DNA reads as TGTGCCAGTAGTCCCTCGGGGGGGTGGCGTGGAGCTTTCTTT. This gives the protein CASSPSGGWRGAFF. The chain employs TRBV19 and TRBJ1-1; TRBD1 might be the D (5 bases). With 5 bases removed from V and 10 bases from J, the gap between germline ends came to 20 bases. The length of the CDR3 is 14 residues. Germline V lookup: CDR1 LNHDA, CDR2 SQIVND (reference sequence). Supplemented by reference TRBV19 and TRBJ1-1, the full variable domain reads DGGITQSPKYLFRKEGQNVTLSCEQNLNHDAMYWYRQDPGQGLRLIYYSQIVNDFQKGDIAEGYSVSREKKESFPLTVTSAQKNPTAFYLCASSPSGGWRGAFFGQGTRLTVV.

The chain is built from TRBV19 and TRBJ1-2; 7 positions match TRBD1. With 7 bases clipped from V and 3 bases from J, the junction kept 5 bases outside the gene matches. The CDR3 contains 13 residues. CDR1 is LNHDA and CDR2 is SQIVND in the germline V gene (reference sequence). For the CDR3, the DNA is TGTGCCAGTACCTTACAGGGGTACTATGGCTACACCTTC. It translates to CASTLQGYYGYTF.

This clone was recorded once. The chain is built from TRBV6-1 and TRBJ2-3; 10 bases line up with TRBD1. This CDR3 has 15 residues. Germline values: CDR1 MNHNS, CDR2 SASEGT. With V trimmed by 6 bases and J by 3 bases, 6 bases remained unmatched. In DNA form, the CDR3 reads TGTGCCAGCAGGGAACCGGGACAGGGGACAGATACGCAGTATTTT. It yields the protein CASREPGQGTDTQYF.

The rearrangement uses TRBV29-1 and TRBJ2-1, with 8 positions matching TRBD2. CDR3 length equals 11 residues. CDR1 is SQVTM, CDR2 ANQGSEA, per germline. Unmatched junction bases numbered 1, after V lost 6 bases and J lost 6 bases. The CDR3 is CSVGLANEQFF. DNA for the CDR3: TGCAGCGTCGGACTAGCCAATGAGCAGTTCTTC.

CDR3 bases: TGTGCCATCAGTAGGGGGGGCGGAAAACGTCAGCCCCAGCATTTT. Encoded protein: CAISRGGGKRQPQHF. This chain links TRBV10-3 with TRBJ1-5; a possible D gene is TRBD1 (6 bases). The CDR3 loop spans 15 amino acids. The V gene's germline CDR1 is ENHRY and CDR2 SYGVKD. Trimming took off 5 bases at V and 6 bases at J, with 17 bases between the two ends.

Only one count was recorded for this clone. The chain employs TRBV5-6 and TRBJ2-7; no reliable D call. The germline CDR1 and CDR2 sequences are SGHDT and YYEEEE. V was pared by 2 bases and J by 2 bases, with 8 bases between. CDR3 length: 13 residues. CDR3: CASSFVEPYEQYF. For the CDR3, the DNA is TGTGCCAGCAGCTTTGTGGAGCCCTACGAGCAGTACTTC.